This T cell receptor beta chain was retrieved from a study of radiotherapy plus CTLA-4 blockade in lung cancer. Study background: Disease control was seen in 31% of patients, objective responses in roughly 19%. Whole-study results and caveats: Reports identified early blood T cell clone dynamics, with interferon-beta, as the best response predictor. Some TCR clones had been derived from tumors. These clones expanded in peripheral blood after radiotherapy plus ipilimumab.

TCRdb's table, derived via immunoSEQ multiplex PCR, lists solely in-frame clones and lacks some. The sample holds roughly 120,000 clones, 81% seen once. Those with chemo-refractory metastatic non-small-cell lung cancer were treated with focal radiation combined with CTLA-4 blockade using ipilimumab. This clone was seen more than once but under ten times. Its specificity is not known. The sequence derives from a human donor with non-small cell lung cancer that progressed on radiotherapy plus ipilimumab. Some clones in this sample may be carry-over from other donors' samples. Sequences were derived from peripheral blood, sampled from a patient treated with radiotherapy plus ipilimumab.

For the CDR3, the DNA is TGTGCCAGCAGCTTAGTAGGGGTGGCGACACCCCTCCACTTT. This encodes CASSLVGVATPLHF. The chain combines TRBV11-3 with TRBJ1-6, with D tentatively TRBD1 (5 bases). CDR3 size: 14 residues. V gave up 1 base and J gave up 11 bases, with 12 bases separating them. Germline values: CDR1 SGHNT, CDR2 YENEEA. Full variable domain (rest looked up from reference TRBV11-3 and TRBJ1-6): EAGVVQSPRYKIIEKKQPVAFWCNPISGHNTLYWYLQNLGQGPELLIRYENEEAVDDSQLPKDRFSAERLKGVDSTLKIQPAELGDSAVYLCASSLVGVATPLHFGNGTRLTVT.